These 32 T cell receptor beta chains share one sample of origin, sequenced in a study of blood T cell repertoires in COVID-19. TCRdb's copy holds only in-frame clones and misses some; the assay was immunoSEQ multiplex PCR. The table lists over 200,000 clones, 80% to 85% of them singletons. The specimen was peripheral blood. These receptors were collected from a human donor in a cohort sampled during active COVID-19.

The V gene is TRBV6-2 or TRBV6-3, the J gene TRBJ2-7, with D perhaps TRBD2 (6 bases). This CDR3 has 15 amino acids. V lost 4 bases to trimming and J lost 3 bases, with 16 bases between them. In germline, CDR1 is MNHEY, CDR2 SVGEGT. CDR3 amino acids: CASSSILGLFYEQYF. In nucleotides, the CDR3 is TGTGCCAGCAGTTCAATACTGGGACTTTTCTACGAGCAGTACTTC.

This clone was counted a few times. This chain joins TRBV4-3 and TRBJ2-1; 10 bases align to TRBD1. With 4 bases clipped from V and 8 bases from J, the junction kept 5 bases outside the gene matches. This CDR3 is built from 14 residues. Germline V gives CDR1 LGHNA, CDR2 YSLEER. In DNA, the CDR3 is TGCGCCAGCAGCCCCCGACAGGGGGCCCATGAGCAGTTCTTC. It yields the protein CASSPRQGAHEQFF.

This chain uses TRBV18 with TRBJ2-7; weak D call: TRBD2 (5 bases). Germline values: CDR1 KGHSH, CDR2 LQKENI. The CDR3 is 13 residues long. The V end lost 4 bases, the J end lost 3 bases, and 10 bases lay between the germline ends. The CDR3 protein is CASSQGLDYEQYF. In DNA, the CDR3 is TGTGCCAGCTCACAAGGACTCGACTACGAGCAGTACTTC.

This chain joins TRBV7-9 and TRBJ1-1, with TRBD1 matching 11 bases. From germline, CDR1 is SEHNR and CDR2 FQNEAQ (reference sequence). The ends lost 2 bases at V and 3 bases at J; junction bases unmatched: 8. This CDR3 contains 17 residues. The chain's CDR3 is CASSLWGQGVSDTEAFF. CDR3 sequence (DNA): TGTGCCAGCAGCTTATGGGGACAGGGGGTTTCGGACACTGAAGCTTTCTTT.

The CDR3, as DNA: TGTGCCAGTACCCAATCCGGGACAGGGGTTTCACCCCTCCACTTT. Translation: CASTQSGTGVSPLHF. The J gene is TRBJ1-6, the V gene TRBV19, with 10 bases lining up with TRBD1. CDR3 length equals 15 residues. In germline, CDR1 is LNHDA, CDR2 SQIVND (reference sequence). Losses at the gene ends were 7 bases for V and 9 bases for J; bases not matched to a gene: 9. The full variable domain, rest sourced from reference TRBV19 and TRBJ1-6, is DGGITQSPKYLFRKEGQNVTLSCEQNLNHDAMYWYRQDPGQGLRLIYYSQIVNDFQKGDIAEGYSVSREKKESFPLTVTSAQKNPTAFYLCASTQSGTGVSPLHFGNGTRLTVT.

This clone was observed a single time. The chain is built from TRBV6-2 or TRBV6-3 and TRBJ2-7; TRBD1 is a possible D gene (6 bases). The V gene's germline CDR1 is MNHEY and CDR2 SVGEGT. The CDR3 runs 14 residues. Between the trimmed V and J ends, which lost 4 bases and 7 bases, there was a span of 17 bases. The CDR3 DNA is TGTGCCAGCAGTTCGAACTTACAGGGTGGTGAGCAGTACTTC. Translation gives CASSSNLQGGEQYF.

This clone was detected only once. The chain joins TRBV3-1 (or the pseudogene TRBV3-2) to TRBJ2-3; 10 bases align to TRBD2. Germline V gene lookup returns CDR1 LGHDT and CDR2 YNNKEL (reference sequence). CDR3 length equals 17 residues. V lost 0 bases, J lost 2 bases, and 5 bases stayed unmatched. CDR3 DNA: TGTGCCAGCAGCCAAGACGCTAGCGGGAGCCCCACAGATACGCAGTATTTT. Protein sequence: CASSQDASGSPTDTQYF.

The CDR3: CASSQAPRDRGRSQPQHF. CDR3 sequence (DNA): TGCGCCAGCAGCCAGGCCCCAAGGGACAGGGGGCGAAGTCAGCCCCAGCATTTT. This rearrangement joins TRBV4-1 to TRBJ1-5; TRBD1 agrees at 12 bases. With 3 bases clipped from V and 6 bases from J, the junction kept 12 bases outside the gene matches. The CDR3 is made up of 18 amino acids. Germline V gene sequence: CDR1 MGHRA, CDR2 YSYEKL.

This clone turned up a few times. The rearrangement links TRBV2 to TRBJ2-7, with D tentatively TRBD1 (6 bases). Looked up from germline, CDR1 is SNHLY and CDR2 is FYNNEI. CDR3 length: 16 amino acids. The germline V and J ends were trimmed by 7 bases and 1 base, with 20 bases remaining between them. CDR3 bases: TGTGCCAGCACCCCCCGGGCGGCCAGGGGTTCCTACGAGCAGTACTTC. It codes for CASTPRAARGSYEQYF.

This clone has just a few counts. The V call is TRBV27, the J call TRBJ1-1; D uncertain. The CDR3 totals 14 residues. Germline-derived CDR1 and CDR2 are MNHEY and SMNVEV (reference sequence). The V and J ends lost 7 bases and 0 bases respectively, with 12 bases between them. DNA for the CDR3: TGTGCCAGCACCTCGGACGGGATGAACACTGAAGCTTTCTTT. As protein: CASTSDGMNTEAFF.

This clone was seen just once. The CDR3 reads CASSGGLAVTPYEQYF. Here the CDR3 DNA reads TGCGCCAGCAGCGGGGGACTAGCGGTAACCCCCTACGAGCAGTACTTC. The J gene is TRBJ2-7, the V gene TRBV5-1; TRBD2 agrees at 11 bases. There are 16 residues in the CDR3. Per the germline V gene, CDR1 is SGHRS and CDR2 is YFSETQ. The J segment lost 2 bases and the V segment lost 4 bases, leaving 8 bases of the junction unmatched. The full variable domain, its missing parts supplied by reference TRBV5-1 and TRBJ2-7, is KAGVTQTPRYLIKTRGQQVTLSCSPISGHRSVSWYQQTPGQGLQFLFEYFSETQRNKGNFPGRFSGRQFSNSRSEMNVSTLELGDSALYLCASSGGLAVTPYEQYFGPGTRLTVT.

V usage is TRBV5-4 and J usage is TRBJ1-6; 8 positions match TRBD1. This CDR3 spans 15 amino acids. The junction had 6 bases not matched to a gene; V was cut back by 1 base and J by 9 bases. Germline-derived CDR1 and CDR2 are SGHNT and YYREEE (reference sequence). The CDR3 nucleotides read TGTGCCAGCAGCTTGCAGGGGGCTGGTGGTTCACCCCTCCACTTT. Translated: CASSLQGAGGSPLHF.

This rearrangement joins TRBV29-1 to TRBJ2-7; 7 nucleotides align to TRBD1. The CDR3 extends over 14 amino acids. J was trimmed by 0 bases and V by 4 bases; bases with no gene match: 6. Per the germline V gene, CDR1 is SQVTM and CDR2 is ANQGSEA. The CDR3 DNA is TGCAGCGTTGCCGGGACAGCGGACTCCTACGAGCAGTACTTC. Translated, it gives CSVAGTADSYEQYF.

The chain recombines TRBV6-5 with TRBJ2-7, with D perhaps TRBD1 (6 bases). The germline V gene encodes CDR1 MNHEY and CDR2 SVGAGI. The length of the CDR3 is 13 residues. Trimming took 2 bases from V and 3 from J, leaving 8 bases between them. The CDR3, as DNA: TGTGCCAGCAGTTACAACAGGGACTACGAGCAGTACTTC. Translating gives CASSYNRDYEQYF.

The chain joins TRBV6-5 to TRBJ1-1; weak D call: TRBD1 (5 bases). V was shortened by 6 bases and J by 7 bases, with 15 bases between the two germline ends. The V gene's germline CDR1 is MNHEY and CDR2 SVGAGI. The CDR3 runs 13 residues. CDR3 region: CASRDTEQLEAFF. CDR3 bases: TGTGCCAGCAGGGACACAGAACAGCTTGAAGCTTTCTTT.

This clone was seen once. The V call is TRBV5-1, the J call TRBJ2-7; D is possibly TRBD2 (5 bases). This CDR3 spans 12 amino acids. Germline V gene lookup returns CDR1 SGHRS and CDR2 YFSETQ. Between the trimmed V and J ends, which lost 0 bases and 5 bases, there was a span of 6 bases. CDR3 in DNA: TGCGCCAGCAGCTTGGACGGGGACGAGCAGTACTTC. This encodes CASSLDGDEQYF. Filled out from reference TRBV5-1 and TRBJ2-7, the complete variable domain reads KAGVTQTPRYLIKTRGQQVTLSCSPISGHRSVSWYQQTPGQGLQFLFEYFSETQRNKGNFPGRFSGRQFSNSRSEMNVSTLELGDSALYLCASSLDGDEQYFGPGTRLTVT.

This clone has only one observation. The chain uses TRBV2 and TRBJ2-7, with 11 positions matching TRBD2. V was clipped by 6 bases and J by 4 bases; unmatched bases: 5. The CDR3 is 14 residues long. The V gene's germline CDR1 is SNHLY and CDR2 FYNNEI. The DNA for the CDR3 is TGTGCCAGCAGACCGGGACTAGCGGATTACGAGCAGTACTTC. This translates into CASRPGLADYEQYF.

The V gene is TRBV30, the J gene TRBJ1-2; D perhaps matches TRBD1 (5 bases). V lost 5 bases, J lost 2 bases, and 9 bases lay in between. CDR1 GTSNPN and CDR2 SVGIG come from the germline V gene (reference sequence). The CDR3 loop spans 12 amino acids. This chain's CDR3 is CAWAPGNYGYTF. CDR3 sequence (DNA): TGTGCCTGGGCGCCAGGGAACTATGGCTACACCTTC.

DNA of the CDR3: TGTGCCAGCAGCTTAGGTCCTAGCGCCTACGAGCAGTACTTC. Translating it yields CASSLGPSAYEQYF. The chain combines TRBV11-1 with TRBJ2-7; maybe TRBD2 (6 bases). Germline assignment: CDR1 SGHAT and CDR2 FQDESV (reference sequence). The CDR3 is 14 residues long. V was pared by 1 base and J by 2 bases, with 9 bases between.

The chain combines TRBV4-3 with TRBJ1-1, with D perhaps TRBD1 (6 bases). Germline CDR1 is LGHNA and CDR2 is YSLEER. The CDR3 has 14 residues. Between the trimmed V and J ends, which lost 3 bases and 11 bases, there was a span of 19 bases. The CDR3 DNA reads TGCGCCAGCAGCCAGCAAAGGGGGGGAATAGAGGCTTTCTTT. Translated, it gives CASSQQRGGIEAFF.

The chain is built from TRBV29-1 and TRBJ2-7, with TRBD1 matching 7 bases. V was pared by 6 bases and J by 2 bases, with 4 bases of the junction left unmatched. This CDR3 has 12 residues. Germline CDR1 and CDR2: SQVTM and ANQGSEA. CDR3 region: CSVKTGTYEQYF. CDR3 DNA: TGCAGCGTAAAGACAGGGACCTACGAGCAGTACTTC.

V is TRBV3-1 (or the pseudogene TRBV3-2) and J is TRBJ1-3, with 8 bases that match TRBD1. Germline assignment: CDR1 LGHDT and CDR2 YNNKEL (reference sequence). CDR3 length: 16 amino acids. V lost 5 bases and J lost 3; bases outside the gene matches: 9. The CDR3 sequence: CASSVQTGGFGNTIYF. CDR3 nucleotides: TGTGCCAGCAGCGTGCAAACAGGGGGTTTTGGAAACACCATATATTTT.

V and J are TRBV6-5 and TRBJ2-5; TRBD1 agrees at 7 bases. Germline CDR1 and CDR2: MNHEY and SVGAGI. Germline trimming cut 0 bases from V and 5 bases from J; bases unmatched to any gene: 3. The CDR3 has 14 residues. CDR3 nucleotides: TGTGCCAGCAGTTACTCCGGACAGGAGGAGACCCAGTACTTC. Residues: CASSYSGQEETQYF.

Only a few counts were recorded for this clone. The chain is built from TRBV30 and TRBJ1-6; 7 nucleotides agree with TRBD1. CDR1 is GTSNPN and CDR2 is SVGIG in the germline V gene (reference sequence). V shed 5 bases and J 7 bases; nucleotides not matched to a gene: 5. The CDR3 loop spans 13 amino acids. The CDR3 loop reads CAWAGQQNSPLHF. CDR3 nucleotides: TGTGCCTGGGCGGGACAGCAAAATTCACCCCTCCACTTT. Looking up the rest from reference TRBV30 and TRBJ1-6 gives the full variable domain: SQTIHQWPATLVQPVGSPLSLECTVEGTSNPNLYWYRQAAGRGLQLLFYSVGIGQISSEVPQNLSASRPQDRQFILSSKKLLLSDSGFYLCAWAGQQNSPLHFGNGTRLTVT.

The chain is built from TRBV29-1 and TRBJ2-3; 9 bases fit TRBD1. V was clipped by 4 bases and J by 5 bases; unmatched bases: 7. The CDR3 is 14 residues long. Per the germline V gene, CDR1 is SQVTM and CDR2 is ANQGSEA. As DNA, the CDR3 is TGCAGCGTTGGTTGGACAGGGGCGATAGATACGCAGTATTTT. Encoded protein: CSVGWTGAIDTQYF.

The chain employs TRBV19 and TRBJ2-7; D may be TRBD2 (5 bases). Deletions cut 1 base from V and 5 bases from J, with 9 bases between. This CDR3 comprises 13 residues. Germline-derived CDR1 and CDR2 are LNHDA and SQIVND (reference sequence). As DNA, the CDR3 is TGTGCCAGTAGTATAGGGGTCGGGGACGAGCAGTACTTC. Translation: CASSIGVGDEQYF.

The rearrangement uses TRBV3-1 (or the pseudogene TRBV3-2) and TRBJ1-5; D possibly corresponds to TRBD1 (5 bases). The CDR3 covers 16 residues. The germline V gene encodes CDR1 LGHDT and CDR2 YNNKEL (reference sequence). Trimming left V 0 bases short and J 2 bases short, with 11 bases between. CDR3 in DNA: TGTGCCAGCAGCCAAGATGGGGGGAAGGGCAATCAGCCCCAGCATTTT. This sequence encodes CASSQDGGKGNQPQHF.

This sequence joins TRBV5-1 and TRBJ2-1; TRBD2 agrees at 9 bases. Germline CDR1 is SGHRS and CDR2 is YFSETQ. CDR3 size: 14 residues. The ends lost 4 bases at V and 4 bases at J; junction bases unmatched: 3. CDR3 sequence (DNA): TGCGCCAGCAGCACGACTAGCGGATACAATGAGCAGTTCTTC. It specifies CASSTTSGYNEQFF.

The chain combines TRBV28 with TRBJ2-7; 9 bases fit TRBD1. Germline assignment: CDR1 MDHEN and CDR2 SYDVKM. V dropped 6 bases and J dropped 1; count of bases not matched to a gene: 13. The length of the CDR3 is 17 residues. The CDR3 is CASRDPVLQGASYEQYF. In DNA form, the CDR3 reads TGTGCCAGCAGAGATCCGGTACTACAGGGGGCGTCCTACGAGCAGTACTTC.

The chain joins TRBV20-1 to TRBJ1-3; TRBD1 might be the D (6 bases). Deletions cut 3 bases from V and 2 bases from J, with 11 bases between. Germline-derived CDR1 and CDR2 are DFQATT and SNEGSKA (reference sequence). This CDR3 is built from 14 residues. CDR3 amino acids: CSASRGGPGNTIYF. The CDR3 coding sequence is TGCAGTGCTAGTCGAGGGGGACCTGGAAACACCATATATTTT.

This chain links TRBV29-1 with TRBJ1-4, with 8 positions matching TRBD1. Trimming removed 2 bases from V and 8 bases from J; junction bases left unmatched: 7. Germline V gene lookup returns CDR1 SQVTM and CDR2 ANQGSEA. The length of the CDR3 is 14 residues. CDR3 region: CSVESGTGPEKLFF. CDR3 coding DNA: TGCAGCGTTGAATCGGGGACAGGACCCGAAAAACTGTTTTTT.

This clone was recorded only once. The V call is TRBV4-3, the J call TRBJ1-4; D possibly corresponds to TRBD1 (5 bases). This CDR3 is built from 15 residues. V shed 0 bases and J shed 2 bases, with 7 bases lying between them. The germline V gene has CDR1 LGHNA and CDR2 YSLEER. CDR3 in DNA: TGCGCCAGCAGCCAAGATGGGGCGACTAATGAAAAACTGTTTTTT. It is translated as CASSQDGATNEKLFF.